This T cell receptor (beta chain) was found in a study of T cells in Graves' hyperthyroidism and ophthalmopathy. Amplification of TCR beta CDR3 regions used RNA as the template. HTBI primers drove first-round RT-PCR of the TCR CDR3. TCRdb used MiXCR to reprocess the multiplex PCR reads, holding one entry per CDR3 protein. The top ten clones hold under 35% of a sample with about 640,000 distinct CDR3 sequences, 20% to 25% of them seen once. Trimming cost V 6 bases and J 9 bases, with 11 bases left between them. CDR1 and CDR2 from the germline V gene are SQVTM and ANQGSEA. The CDR3 covers 11 residues. The sequence was collected from a man aged 25-40 years with Graves' ophthalmopathy. The source material was blood. The rearrangement uses TRBV29-1 and TRBJ2-2; D is ambiguous. The CDR3 DNA reads TGCAGCGTCACTGAACGTAGGGAGCTGTTTTTT. This sequence encodes CSVTERRELFF.